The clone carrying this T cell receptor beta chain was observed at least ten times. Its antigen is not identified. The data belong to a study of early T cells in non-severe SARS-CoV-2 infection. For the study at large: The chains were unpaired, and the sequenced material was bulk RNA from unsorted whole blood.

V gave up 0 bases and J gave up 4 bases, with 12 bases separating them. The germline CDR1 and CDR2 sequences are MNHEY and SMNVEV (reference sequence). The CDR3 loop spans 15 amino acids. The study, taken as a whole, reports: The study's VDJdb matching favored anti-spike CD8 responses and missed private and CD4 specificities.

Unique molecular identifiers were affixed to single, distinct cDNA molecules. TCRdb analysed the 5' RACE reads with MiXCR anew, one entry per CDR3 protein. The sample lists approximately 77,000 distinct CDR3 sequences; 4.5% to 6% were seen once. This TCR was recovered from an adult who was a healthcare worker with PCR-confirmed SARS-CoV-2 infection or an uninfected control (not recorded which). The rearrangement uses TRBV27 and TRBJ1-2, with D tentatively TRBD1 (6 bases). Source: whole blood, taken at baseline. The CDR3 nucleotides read TGTGCCAGCAGTTTATCAGGGGGACCCCGCTATGGCTACACCTTC. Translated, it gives CASSLSGGPRYGYTF.